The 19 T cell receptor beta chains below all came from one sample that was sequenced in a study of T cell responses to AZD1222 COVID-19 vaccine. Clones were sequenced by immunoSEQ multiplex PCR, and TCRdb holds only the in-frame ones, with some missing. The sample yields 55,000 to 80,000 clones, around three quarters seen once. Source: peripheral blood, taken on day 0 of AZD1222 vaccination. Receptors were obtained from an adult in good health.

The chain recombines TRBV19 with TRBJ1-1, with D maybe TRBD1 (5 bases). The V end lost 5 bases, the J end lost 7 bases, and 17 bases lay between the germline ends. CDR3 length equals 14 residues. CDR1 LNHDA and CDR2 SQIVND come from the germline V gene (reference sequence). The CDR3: CASSSTGRGGEAFF. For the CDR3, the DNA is TGTGCCAGTAGTTCCACAGGTCGAGGAGGTGAAGCTTTCTTT.

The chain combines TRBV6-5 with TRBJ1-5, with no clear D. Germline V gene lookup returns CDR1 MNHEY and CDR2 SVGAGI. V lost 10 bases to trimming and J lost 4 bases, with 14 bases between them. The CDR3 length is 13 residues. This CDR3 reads CAIRLSANQPQHF. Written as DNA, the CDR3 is TGTGCCATCCGTCTTTCGGCTAATCAGCCCCAGCATTTT.

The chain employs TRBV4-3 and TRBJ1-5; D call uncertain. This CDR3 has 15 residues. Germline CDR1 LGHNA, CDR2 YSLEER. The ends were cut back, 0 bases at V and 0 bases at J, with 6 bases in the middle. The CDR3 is CASSQDTNSNQPQHF. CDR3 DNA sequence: TGCGCCAGCAGCCAAGATACCAATAGCAATCAGCCCCAGCATTTT.

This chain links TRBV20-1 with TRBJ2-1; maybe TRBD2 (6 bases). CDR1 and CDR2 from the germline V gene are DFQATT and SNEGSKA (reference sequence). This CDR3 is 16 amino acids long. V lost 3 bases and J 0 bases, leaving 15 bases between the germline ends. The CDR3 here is CSASPSSGSSYNEQFF. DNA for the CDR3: TGCAGTGCTAGTCCCAGTAGCGGAAGCTCCTACAATGAGCAGTTCTTC.

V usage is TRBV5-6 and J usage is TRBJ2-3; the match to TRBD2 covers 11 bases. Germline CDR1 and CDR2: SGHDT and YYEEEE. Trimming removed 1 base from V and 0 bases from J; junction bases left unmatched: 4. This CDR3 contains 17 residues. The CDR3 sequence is CASSLTSGGLSTDTQYF. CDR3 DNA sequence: TGTGCCAGCAGCTTGACTAGCGGGGGCCTTAGCACAGATACGCAGTATTTT. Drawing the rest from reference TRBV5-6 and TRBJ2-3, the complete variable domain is DAGVTQSPTHLIKTRGQQVTLRCSPKSGHDTVSWYQQALGQGPQFIFQYYEEEERQRGNFPDRFSGHQFPNYSSELNVNALLLGDSALYLCASSLTSGGLSTDTQYFGPGTRLTVL.

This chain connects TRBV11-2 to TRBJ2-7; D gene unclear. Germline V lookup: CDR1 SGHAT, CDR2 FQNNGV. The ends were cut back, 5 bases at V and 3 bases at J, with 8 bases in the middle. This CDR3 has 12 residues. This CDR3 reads CASSLGRYEQYF. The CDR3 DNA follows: TGTGCCAGCAGCCTGGGCCGCTACGAGCAGTACTTC.

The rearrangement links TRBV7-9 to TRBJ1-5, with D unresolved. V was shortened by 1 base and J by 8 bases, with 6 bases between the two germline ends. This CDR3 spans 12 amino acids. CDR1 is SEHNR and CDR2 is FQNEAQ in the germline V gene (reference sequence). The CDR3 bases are TGTGCCAGCAGCTTAGAGCCGGAGCCCCAGCATTTT. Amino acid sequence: CASSLEPEPQHF.

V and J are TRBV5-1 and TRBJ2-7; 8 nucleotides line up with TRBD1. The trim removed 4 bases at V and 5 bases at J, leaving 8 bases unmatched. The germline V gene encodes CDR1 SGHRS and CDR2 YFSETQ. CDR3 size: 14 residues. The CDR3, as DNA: TGCGCCAGCAGCCAGGGACAGGAGTTGGACGAGCAGTACTTC. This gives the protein CASSQGQELDEQYF.

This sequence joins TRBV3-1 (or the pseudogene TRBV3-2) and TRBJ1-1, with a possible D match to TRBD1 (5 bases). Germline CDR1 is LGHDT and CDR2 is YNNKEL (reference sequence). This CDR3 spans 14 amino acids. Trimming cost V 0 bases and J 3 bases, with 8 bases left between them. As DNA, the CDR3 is TGTGCCAGCAGCCAAGAGGTAGGGGACACTGAAGCTTTCTTT. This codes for CASSQEVGDTEAFF.

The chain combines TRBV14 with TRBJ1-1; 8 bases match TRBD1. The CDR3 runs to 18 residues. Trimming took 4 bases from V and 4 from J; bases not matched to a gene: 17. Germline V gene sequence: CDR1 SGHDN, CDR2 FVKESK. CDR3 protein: CASSPHTGTGVFITEAFF. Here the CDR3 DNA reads TGTGCCAGCAGCCCTCATACCGGGACAGGAGTCTTCATCACTGAAGCTTTCTTT.

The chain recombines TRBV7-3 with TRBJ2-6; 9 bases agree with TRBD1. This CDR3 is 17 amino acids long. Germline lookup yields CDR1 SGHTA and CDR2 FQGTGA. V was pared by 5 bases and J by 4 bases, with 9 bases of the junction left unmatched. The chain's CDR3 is CASSGRTGVAGANVLTF. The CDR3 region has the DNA TGTGCCAGCAGCGGGAGGACAGGGGTGGCAGGGGCCAACGTCCTGACTTTC.

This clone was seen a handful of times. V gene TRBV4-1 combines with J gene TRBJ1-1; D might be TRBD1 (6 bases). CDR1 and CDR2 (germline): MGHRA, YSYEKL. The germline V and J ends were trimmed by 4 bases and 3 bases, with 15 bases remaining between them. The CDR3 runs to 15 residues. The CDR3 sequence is CASSPLGGGDTEAFF. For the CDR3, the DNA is TGCGCCAGCAGCCCCTTGGGGGGCGGGGACACTGAAGCTTTCTTT.

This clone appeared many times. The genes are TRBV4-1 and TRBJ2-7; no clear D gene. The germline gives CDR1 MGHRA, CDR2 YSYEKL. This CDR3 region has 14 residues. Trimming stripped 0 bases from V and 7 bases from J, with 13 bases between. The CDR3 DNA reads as TGCGCCAGCAGCCAAGATTGGGTAACATCGGAGCAGTACTTC. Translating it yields CASSQDWVTSEQYF.

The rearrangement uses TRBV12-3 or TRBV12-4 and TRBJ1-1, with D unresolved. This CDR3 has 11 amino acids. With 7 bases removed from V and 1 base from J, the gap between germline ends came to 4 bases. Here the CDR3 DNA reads TGTGCCAGCACGCGGAACACTGAAGCTTTCTTT. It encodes CASTRNTEAFF.

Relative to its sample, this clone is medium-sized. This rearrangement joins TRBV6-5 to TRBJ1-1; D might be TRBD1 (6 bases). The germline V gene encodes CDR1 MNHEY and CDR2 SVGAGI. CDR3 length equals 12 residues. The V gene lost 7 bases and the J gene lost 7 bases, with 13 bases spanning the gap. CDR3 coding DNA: TGTGCCAGCATGTTCGGACAGCTTGAAGCTTTCTTT. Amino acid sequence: CASMFGQLEAFF.

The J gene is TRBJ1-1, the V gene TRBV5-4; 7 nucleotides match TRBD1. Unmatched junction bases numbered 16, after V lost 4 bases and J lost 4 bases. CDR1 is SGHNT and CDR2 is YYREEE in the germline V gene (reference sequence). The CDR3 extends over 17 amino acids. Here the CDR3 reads CASSQGGGQVVGTEAFF. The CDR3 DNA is TGTGCCAGCAGCCAGGGGGGTGGTCAGGTGGTGGGCACTGAAGCTTTCTTT.

The CDR3 sequence: CASSDGLRTGELFF. The CDR3 DNA follows: TGTGCCAGCAGTGACGGGCTTCGCACCGGGGAGCTGTTTTTT. The chain has TRBV6-1 and TRBJ2-2; D not resolved. The V gene lost 3 bases and the J gene lost 4 bases, with 9 bases spanning the gap. In germline, CDR1 is MNHNS, CDR2 SASEGT. The CDR3 runs 14 residues.

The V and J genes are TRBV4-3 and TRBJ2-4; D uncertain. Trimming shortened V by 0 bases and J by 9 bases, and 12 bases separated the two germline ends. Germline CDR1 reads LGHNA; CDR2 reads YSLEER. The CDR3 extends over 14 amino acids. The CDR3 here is CASSQDLYPGIQYF. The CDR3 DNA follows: TGCGCCAGCAGCCAAGATCTCTACCCGGGCATTCAGTACTTC.

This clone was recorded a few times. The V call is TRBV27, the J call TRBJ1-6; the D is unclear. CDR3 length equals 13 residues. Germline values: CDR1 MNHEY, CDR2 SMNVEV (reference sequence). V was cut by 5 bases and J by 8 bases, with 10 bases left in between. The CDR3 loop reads CASSLGWYSPLHF. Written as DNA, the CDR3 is TGTGCCAGCAGTCTGGGTTGGTATTCACCCCTCCACTTT.